This T cell receptor (beta chain) came from a study of vaccination and CD4 T cells after COVID-19. Study as a whole: Six male and four female convalescents took part, two of them Hispanic.

Germline CDR1 reads MNHNS; CDR2 reads SASEGT. CDR3 length: 16 residues. V was pared by 5 bases and J by 0 bases, with 14 bases between. Remarks on this clonotype: Its target is not known.

Noted time point: late sampling 161 to 241 days after vaccination in three convalescent patients. Study outcomes and limitations: Convalescent patients displayed spike mono-reactivity in 304 of 307 vaccine-specific clones.

TCRdb reanalysed the PCR reads using MiXCR and keeps one entry per CDR3 protein. The table has 25,000 to 35,000 distinct CDR3 sequences, about 50% seen once; the top ten hold 5% to 6%. The receptor was derived from a human donor who had recovered from COVID-19. The rearrangement joins TRBV6-1 to TRBJ1-5; a weak D match, TRBD1 (6 bases). Sequences were derived from CD4+ T cells from blood, sampled about 7 months after SARS-CoV-2 vaccination. In DNA, the CDR3 is TGTGCCAGCAGTCCCGGGACAATTTATAGCAATCAGCCCCAGCATTTT. Protein product: CASSPGTIYSNQPQHF.